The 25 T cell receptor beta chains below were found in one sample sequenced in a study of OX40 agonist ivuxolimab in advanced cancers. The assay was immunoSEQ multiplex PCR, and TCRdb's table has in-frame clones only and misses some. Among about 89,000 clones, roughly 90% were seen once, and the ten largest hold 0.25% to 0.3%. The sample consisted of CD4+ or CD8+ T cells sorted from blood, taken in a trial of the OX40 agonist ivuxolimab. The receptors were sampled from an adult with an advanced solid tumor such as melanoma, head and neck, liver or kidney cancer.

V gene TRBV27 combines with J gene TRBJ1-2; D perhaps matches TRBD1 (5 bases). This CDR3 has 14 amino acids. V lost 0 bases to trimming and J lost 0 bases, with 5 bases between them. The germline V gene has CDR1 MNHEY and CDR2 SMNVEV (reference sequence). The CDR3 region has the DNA TGTGCCAGCAGTTTATCAGGGGCTAACTATGGCTACACCTTC. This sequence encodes CASSLSGANYGYTF.

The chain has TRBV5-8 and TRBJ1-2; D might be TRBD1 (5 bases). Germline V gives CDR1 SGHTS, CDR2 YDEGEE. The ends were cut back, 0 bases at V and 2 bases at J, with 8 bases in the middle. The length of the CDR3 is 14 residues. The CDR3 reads CASSLDRINYGYTF. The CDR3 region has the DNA TGTGCCAGCAGCTTGGACAGGATCAACTATGGCTACACCTTC. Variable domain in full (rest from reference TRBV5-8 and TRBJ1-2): EAGVTQSPTHLIKTRGQQATLRCSPISGHTSVYWYQQALGLGLQFLLWYDEGEERNRGNFPPRFSGRQFPNYSSELNVNALELEDSALYLCASSLDRINYGYTFGSGTRLTVV.

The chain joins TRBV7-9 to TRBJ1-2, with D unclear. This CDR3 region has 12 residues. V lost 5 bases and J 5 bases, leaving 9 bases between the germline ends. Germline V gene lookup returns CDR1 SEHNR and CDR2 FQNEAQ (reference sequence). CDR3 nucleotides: TGTGCCAGCAGCCCCAGTTGGTATGGCTACACCTTC. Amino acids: CASSPSWYGYTF.

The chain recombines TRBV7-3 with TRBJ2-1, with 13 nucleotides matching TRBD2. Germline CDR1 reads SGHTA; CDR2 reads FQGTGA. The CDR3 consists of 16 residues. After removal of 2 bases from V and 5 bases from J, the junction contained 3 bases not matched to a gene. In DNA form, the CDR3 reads TGTGCCAGCAGCTTACCGGGACTAGCGGGACACAATGAGCAGTTCTTC. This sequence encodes CASSLPGLAGHNEQFF.

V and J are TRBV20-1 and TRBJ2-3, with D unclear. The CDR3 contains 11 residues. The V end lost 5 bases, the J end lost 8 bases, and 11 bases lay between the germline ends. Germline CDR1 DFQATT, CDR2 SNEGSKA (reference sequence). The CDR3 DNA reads TGCAGTGCTTCAGATAGAGGTACGCAGTATTTT. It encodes CSASDRGTQYF.

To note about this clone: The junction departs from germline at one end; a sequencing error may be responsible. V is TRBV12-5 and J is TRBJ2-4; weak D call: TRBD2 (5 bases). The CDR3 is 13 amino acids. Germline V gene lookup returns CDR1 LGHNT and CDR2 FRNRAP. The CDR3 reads CASGFLAENIQYF. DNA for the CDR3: TGTGCTAGTGGTTTTCTAGCCGAAAACATTCAGTACTTC.

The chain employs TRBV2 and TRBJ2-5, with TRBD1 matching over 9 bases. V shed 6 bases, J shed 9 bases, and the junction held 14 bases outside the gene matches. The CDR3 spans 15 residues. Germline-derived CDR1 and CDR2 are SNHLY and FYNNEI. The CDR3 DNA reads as TGTGCCAGCAGGCCTAACAGGGGGCAGGCGCAGGCCCAGTACTTC. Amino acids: CASRPNRGQAQAQYF.

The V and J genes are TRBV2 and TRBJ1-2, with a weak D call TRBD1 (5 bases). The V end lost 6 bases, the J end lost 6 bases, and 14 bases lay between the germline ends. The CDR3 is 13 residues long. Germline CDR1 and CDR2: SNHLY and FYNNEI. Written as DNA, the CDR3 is TGTGCCAGCAGCGAGCAGGGACTGAATGGCTACACCTTC. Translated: CASSEQGLNGYTF.

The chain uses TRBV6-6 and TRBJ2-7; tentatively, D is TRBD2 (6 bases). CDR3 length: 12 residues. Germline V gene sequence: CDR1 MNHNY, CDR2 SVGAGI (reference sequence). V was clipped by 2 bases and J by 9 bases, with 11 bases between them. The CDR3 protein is CASSYLGTGQYF. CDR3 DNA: TGTGCCAGCAGTTACCTCGGGACTGGGCAGTACTTC.

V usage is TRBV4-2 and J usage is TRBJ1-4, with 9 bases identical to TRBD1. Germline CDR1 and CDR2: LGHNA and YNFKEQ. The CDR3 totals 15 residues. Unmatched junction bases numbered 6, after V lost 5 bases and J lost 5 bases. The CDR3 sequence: CASSFTTGGNEKLFF. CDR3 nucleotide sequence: TGTGCCAGCAGCTTCACGACAGGGGGAAATGAAAAACTGTTTTTT.

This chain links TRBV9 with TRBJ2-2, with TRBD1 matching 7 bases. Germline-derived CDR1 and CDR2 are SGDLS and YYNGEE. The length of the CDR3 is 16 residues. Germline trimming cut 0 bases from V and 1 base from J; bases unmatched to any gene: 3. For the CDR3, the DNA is TGTGCCAGCAGCGTAGTGGGGACAGTGAACACCGGGGAGCTGTTTTTT. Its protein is CASSVVGTVNTGELFF.

CDR3 DNA sequence: TGTGCCAGTAGTACCGGGACAGGTTCAAGCTCCTACGAGCAGTACTTC. Encoded protein: CASSTGTGSSSYEQYF. V gene TRBV19 combines with J gene TRBJ2-7; 8 bases line up with TRBD1. This CDR3 has 16 amino acids. From germline, CDR1 is LNHDA and CDR2 SQIVND (reference sequence). The junction had 8 bases not matched to a gene; V was cut back by 4 bases and J by 0 bases.

The CDR3, as DNA: TGTGCCAGCAGACCACTTAAAGCCGACGGCCTTGAGCCCCAGCATTTT. Its translation: CASRPLKADGLEPQHF. The chain links TRBV6-4 to TRBJ1-5; no reliable D call. The CDR3 has 16 residues. V was trimmed by 6 bases and J by 8 bases, leaving 23 bases between them. From germline, CDR1 is MRHNA and CDR2 SNTAGT.

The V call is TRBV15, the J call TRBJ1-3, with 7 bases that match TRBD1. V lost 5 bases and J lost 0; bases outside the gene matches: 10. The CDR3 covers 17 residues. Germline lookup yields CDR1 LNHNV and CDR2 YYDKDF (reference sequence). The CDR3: CATSSHGTASSGNTIYF. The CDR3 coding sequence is TGTGCCACCAGCTCTCATGGGACAGCTTCCTCTGGAAACACCATATATTTT. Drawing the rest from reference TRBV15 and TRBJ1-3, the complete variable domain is DAMVIQNPRYQVTQFGKPVTLSCSQTLNHNVMYWYQQKSSQAPKLLFHYYDKDFNNEADTPDNFQSRRPNTSFCFLDIRSPGLGDTAMYLCATSSHGTASSGNTIYFGEGSWLTVV.

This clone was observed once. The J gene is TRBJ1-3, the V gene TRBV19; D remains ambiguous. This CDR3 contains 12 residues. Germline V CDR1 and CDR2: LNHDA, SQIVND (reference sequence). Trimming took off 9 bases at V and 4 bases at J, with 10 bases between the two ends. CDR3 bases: TGTGCCAGCAAGGGTTTCGGAAACACCATATATTTT. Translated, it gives CASKGFGNTIYF. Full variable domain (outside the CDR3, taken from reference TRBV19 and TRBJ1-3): DGGITQSPKYLFRKEGQNVTLSCEQNLNHDAMYWYRQDPGQGLRLIYYSQIVNDFQKGDIAEGYSVSREKKESFPLTVTSAQKNPTAFYLCASKGFGNTIYFGEGSWLTVV.

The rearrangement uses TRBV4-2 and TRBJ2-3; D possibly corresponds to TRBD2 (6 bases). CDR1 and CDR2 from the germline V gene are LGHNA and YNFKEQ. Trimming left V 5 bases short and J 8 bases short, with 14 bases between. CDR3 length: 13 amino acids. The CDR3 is CASSWDGGGTQYF. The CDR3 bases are TGTGCCAGCAGCTGGGACGGGGGTGGTACGCAGTATTTT.

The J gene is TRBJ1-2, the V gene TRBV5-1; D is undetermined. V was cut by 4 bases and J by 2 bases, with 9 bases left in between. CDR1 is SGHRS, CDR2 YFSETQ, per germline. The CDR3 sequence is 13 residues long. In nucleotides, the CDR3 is TGCGCCAGCAGCCCTTCGACCAACTATGGCTACACCTTC. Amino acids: CASSPSTNYGYTF.

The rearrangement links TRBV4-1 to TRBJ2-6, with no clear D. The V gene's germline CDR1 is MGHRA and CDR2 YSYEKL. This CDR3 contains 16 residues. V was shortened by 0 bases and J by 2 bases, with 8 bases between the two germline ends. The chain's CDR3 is CASSQEGKAGANVLTF. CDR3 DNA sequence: TGCGCCAGCAGCCAAGAAGGCAAGGCTGGGGCCAACGTCCTGACTTTC.

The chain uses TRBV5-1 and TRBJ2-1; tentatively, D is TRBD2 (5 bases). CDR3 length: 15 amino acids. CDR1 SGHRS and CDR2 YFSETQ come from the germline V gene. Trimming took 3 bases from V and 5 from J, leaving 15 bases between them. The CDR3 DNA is TGCGCCAGCAGCTCCCAACCGGGAACTAACAATGAGCAGTTCTTC. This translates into CASSSQPGTNNEQFF.

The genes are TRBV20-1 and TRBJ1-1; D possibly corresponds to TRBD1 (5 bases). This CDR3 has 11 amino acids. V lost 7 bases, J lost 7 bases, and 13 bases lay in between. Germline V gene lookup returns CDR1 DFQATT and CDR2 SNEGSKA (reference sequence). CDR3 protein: CSGLQRGEAFF. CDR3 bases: TGCAGTGGGTTACAGAGGGGTGAAGCTTTCTTT.

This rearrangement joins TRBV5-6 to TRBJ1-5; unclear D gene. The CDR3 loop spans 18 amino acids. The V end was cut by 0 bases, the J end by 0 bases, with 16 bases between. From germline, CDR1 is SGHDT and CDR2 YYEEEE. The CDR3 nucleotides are TGTGCCAGCAGCTTGGCCATCGGTGCATCCTATAGCAATCAGCCCCAGCATTTT. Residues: CASSLAIGASYSNQPQHF.

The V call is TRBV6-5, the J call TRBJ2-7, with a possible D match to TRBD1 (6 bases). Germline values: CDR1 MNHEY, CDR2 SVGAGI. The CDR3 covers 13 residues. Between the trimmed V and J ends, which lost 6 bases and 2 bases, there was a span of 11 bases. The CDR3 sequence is CASSLTGTYEQYF. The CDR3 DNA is TGTGCCAGCAGCCTTACAGGGACCTACGAGCAGTACTTC.

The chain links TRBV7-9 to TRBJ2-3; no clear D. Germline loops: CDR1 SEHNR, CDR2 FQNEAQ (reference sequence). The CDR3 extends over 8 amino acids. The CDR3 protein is CGTDTQYF. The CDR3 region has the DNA TGTGGCACAGATACGCAGTATTTT. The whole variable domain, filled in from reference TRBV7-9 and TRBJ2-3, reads DTGVSQNPRHKITKRGQNVTFRCDPISEHNRLYWYRQTLGQGPEFLTYFQNEAQLEKSRLLSDRFSAERPKGSFSTLEIQRTEQGDSAMYLCGTDTQYFGPGTRLTVL.

This chain's CDR3 is CAIGRDSGANVLTF. CDR3 nucleotides: TGTGCCATCGGCCGCGACTCTGGGGCCAACGTCCTGACTTTC. This chain joins TRBV10-3 and TRBJ2-6; D gene unclear. The CDR3 is 14 amino acids. Germline V gene sequence: CDR1 ENHRY, CDR2 SYGVKD. Between the trimmed V and J ends, which lost 8 bases and 0 bases, there was a span of 8 bases.

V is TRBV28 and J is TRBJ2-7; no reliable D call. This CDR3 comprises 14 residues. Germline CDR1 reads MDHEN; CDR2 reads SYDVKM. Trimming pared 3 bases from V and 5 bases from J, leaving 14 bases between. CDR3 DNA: TGTGCCAGCAGTTTTGGTGGGGTCCGGAACGAGCAGTACTTC. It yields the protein CASSFGGVRNEQYF.